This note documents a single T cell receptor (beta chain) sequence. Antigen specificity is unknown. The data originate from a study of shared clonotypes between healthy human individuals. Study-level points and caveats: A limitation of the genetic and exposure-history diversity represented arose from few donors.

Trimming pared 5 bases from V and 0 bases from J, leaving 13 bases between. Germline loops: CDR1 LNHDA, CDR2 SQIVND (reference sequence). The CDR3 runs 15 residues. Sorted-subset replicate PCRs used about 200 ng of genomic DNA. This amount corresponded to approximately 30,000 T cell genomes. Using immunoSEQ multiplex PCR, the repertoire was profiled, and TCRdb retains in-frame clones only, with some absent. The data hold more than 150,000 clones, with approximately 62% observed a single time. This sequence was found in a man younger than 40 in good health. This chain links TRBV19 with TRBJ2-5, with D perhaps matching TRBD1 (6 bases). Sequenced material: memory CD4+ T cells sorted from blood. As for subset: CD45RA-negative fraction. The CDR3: CASSPLQGYQETQYF. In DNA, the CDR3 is TGTGCCAGTAGTCCTCTCCAGGGGTACCAAGAGACCCAGTACTTC.